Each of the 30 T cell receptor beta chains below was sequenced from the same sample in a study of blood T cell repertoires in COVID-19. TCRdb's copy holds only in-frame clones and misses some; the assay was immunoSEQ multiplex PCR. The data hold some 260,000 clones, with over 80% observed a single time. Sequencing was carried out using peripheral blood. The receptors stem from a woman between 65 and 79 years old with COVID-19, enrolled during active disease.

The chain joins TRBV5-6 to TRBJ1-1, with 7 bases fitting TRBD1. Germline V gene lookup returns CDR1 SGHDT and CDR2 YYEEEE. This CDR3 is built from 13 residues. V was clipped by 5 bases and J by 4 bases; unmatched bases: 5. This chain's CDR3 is CASRRQGGTEAFF. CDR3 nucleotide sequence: TGTGCCAGCAGACGACAGGGAGGCACTGAAGCTTTCTTT.

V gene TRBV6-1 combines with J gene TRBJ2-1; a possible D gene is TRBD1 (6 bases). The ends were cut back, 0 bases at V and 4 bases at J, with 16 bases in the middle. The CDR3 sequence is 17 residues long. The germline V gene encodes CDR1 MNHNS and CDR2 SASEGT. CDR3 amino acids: CASSEAPGTPTYNEQFF. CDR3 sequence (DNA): TGTGCCAGCAGTGAAGCGCCCGGGACACCGACTTACAATGAGCAGTTCTTC.

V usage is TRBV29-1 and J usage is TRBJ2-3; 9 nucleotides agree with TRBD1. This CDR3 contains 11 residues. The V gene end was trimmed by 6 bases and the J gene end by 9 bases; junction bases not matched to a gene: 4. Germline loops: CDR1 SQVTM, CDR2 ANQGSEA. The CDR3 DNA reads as TGCAGCGTCGGGACAGGGAGCACGCAGTATTTT. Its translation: CSVGTGSTQYF.

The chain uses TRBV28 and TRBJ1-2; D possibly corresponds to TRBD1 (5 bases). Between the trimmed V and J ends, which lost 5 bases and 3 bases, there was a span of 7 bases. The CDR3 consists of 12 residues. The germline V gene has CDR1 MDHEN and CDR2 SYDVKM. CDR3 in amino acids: CASSQGYYGYTF. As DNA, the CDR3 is TGTGCCAGCAGTCAGGGTTACTATGGCTACACCTTC.

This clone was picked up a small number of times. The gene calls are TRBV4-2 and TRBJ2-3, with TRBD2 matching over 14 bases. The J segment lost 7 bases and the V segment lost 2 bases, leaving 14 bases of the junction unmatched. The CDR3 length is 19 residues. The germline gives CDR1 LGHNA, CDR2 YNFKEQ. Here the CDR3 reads CASSQLVPGLAGEVNTQYF. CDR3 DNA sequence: TGTGCCAGCAGCCAACTGGTGCCGGGACTAGCGGGAGAGGTGAATACGCAGTATTTT.

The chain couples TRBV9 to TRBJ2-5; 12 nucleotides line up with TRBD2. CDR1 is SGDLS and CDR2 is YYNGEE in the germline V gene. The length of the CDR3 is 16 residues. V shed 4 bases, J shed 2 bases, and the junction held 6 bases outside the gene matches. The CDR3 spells CASSPGTSGLQETQYF. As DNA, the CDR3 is TGTGCCAGCAGCCCCGGGACTAGCGGGCTTCAAGAGACCCAGTACTTC.

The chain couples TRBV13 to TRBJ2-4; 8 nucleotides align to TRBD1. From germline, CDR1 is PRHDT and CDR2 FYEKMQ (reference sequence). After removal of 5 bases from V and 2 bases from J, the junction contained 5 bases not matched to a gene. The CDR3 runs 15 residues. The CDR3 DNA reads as TGTGCCAGCAGCAGCGACAGGGGCCCCAAAAACATTCAGTACTTC. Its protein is CASSSDRGPKNIQYF.

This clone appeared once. The CDR3 coding sequence is TGCGCCAGCAGCTTTACAGGGGCACCTATGAACACTGAAGCTTTCTTT. Its translation: CASSFTGAPMNTEAFF. The chain recombines TRBV5-1 with TRBJ1-1; 7 nucleotides align to TRBD1. From germline, CDR1 is SGHRS and CDR2 YFSETQ. This CDR3 is 16 amino acids long. Trimming took 2 bases from V and 0 from J; bases not matched to a gene: 7.

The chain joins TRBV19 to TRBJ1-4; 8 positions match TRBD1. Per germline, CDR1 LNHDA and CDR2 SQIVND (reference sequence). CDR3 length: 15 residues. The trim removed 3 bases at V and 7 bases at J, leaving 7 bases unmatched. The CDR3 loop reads CASSITGGTTEKLFF. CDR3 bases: TGTGCCAGTAGTATTACAGGGGGGACGACTGAAAAACTGTTTTTT.

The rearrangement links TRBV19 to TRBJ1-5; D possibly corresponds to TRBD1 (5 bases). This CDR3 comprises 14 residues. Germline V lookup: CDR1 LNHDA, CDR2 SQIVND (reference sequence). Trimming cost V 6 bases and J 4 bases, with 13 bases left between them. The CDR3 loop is CASRDRQTNQPQHF. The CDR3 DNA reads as TGTGCCAGTAGAGACCGACAGACTAATCAGCCCCAGCATTTT.

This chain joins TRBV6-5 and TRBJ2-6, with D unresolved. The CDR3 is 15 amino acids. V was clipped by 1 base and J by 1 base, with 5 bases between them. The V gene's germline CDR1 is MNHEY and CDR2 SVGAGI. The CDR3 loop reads CASSYLLSGANVLTF. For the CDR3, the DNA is TGTGCCAGCAGTTACTTACTATCTGGGGCCAACGTCCTGACTTTC.

The CDR3 sequence: CATSSQTGATYEQYF. The CDR3 bases are TGTGCCACCAGCAGCCAGACAGGCGCCACTTACGAGCAGTACTTC. The genes are TRBV15 and TRBJ2-7; a weak D match, TRBD1 (6 bases). CDR1 and CDR2 from the germline V gene are LNHNV and YYDKDF (reference sequence). CDR3 size: 15 residues. V lost 3 bases and J 4 bases, leaving 16 bases between the germline ends.

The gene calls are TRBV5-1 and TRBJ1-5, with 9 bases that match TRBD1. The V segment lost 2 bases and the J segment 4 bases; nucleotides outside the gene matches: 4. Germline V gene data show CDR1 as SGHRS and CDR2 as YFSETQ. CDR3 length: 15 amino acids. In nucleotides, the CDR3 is TGCGCCAGCAGCTTATGGACAGGGGCGAATCAGCCCCAGCATTTT. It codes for CASSLWTGANQPQHF.

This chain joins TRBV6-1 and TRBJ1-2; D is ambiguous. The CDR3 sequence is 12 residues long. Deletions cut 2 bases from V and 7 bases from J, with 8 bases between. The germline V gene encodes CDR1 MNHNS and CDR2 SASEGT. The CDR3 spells CASSESGRGYTF. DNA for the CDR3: TGTGCCAGCAGTGAATCGGGTCGTGGCTACACCTTC.

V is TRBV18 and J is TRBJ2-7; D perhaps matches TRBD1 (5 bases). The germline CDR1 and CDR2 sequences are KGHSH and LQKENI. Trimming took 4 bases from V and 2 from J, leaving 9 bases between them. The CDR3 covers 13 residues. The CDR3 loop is CASSLSTAYEQYF. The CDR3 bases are TGTGCCAGCTCACTGTCGACAGCCTACGAGCAGTACTTC.

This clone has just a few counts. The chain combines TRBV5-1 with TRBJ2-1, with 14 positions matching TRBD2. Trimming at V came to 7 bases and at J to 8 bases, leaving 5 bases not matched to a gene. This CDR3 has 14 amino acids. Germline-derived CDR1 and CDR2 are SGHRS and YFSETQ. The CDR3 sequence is CASGTSGSFHEQFF. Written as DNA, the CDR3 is TGCGCCAGCGGGACTAGCGGGAGTTTCCATGAGCAGTTCTTC.

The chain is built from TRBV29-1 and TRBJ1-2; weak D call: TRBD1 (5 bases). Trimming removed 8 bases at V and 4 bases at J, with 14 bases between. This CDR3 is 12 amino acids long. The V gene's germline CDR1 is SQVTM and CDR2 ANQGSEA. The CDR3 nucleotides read TGCAGCTCACAGGACCTCGTCTATGGCTACACCTTC. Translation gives CSSQDLVYGYTF. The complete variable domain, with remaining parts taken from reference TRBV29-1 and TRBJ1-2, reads SAVISQKPSRDICQRGTSLTIQCQVDSQVTMMFWYRQQPGQSLTLIATANQGSEATYESGFVIDKFPISRPNLTFSTLTVSNMSPEDSSIYLCSSQDLVYGYTFGSGTRLTVV.

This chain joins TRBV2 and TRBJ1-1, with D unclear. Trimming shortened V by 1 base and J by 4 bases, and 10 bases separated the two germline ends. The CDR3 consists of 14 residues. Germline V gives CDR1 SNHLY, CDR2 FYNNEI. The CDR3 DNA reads TGTGCCAGCAGTGAAGGGATCGGGGTCACTGAAGCTTTCTTT. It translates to CASSEGIGVTEAFF.

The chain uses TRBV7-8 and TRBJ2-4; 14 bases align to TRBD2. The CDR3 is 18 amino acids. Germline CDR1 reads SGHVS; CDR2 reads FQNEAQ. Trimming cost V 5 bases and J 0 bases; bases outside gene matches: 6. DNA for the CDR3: TGTGCCAGCAGCGAAGGGACTAGCGGGAGCTTAGCCAAAAACATTCAGTACTTC. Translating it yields CASSEGTSGSLAKNIQYF.

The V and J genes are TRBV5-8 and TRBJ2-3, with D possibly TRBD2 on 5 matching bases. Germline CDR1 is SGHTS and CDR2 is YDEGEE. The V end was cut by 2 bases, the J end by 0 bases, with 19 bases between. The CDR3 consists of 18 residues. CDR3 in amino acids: CASSFLAGYGASTDTQYF. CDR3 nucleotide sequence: TGTGCCAGCAGCTTTCTGGCGGGCTACGGTGCTAGCACAGATACGCAGTATTTT.

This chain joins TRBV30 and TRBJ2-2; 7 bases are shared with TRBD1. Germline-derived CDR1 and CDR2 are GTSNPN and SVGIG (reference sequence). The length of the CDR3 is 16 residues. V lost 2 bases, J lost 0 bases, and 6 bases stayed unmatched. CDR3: CAWSWLDRPNTGELFF. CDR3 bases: TGTGCCTGGAGTTGGTTGGACAGGCCGAACACCGGGGAGCTGTTTTTT.

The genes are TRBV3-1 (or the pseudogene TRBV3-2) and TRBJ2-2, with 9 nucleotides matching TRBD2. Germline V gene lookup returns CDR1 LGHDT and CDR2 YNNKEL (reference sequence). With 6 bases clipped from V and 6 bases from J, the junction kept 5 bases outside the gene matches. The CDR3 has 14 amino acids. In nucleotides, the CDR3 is TGTGCCAGCAGTATTAGCGGGAGTTCCGGGGAGCTGTTTTTT. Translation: CASSISGSSGELFF.

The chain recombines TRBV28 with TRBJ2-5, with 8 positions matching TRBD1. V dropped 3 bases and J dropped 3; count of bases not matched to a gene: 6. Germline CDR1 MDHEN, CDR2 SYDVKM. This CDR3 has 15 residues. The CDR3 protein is CASSLSGGAKETQYF. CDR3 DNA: TGTGCCAGCAGTTTGTCAGGGGGCGCGAAAGAGACCCAGTACTTC.

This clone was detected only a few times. CDR3 DNA: TGCGCCAGCAGCTTGGACACAGCTACTGGAAACACCATATATTTT. Amino acid sequence: CASSLDTATGNTIYF. The gene calls are TRBV5-1 and TRBJ1-3; D is unresolved. The CDR3 totals 15 residues. With 0 bases removed from V and 2 bases from J, the gap between germline ends came to 9 bases. Germline V gene sequence: CDR1 SGHRS, CDR2 YFSETQ.

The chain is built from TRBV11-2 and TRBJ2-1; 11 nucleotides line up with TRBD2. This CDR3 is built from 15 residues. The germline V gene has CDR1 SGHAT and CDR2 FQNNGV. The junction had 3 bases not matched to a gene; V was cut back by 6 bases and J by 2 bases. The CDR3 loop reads CASRIAGGPYNEQFF. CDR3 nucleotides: TGTGCCAGCAGGATAGCGGGAGGGCCCTACAATGAGCAGTTCTTC.

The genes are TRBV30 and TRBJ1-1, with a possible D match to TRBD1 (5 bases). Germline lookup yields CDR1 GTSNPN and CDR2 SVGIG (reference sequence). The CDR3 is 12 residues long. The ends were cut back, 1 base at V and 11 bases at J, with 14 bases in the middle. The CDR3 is CAWSALGGDAFF. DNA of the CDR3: TGTGCCTGGAGTGCCCTTGGAGGGGACGCTTTCTTT.

CDR3 residues: CASSLDQREGNEQFF. CDR3 DNA sequence: TGTGCCAGCAGCTTAGACCAGCGGGAGGGTAATGAGCAGTTCTTC. The chain joins TRBV11-3 to TRBJ2-1; TRBD2 matches 10 bases. V lost 0 bases and J lost 7; bases outside the gene matches: 3. Germline-derived CDR1 and CDR2 are SGHNT and YENEEA. The CDR3 is 15 amino acids.

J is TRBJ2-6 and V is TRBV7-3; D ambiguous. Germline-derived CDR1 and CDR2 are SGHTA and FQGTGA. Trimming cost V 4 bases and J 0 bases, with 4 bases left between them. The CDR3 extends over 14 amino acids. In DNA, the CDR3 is TGTGCCAGCAGCTCTATCTCTGGGGCCAACGTCCTGACTTTC. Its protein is CASSSISGANVLTF.

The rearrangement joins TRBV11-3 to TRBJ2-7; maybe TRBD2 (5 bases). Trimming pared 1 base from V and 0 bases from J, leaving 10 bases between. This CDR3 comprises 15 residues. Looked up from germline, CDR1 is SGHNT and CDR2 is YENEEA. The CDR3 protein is CASSLVGSVSYEQYF. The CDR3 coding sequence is TGTGCCAGCAGCTTAGTTGGTAGCGTCTCCTACGAGCAGTACTTC.

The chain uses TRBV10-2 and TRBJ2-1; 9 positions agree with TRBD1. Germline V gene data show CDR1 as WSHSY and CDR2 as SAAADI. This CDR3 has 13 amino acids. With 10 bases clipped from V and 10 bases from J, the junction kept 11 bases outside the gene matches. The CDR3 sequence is CAIRGTGLDEQFF. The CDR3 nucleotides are TGCGCCATTAGGGGGACAGGGTTAGACGAGCAGTTCTTC.